Each of the 16 T cell receptor beta chains below was sequenced from the same sample in a study of T cell responses to AZD1222 COVID-19 vaccine. Libraries were prepared by immunoSEQ multiplex PCR; TCRdb keeps only in-frame clonotypes and omits some of them. The sample contains over 100,000 clones, around 87% of which appear only once. Sample: peripheral blood, taken 28 days after the second AZD1222 dose. These receptors were collected from an adult who received the AZD1222 COVID-19 vaccine.

This clone was observed a single time. The chain is built from TRBV7-9 and TRBJ1-1; 8 bases are shared with TRBD1. V shed 3 bases, J shed 4 bases, and the junction held 10 bases outside the gene matches. The CDR3 totals 16 residues. Germline CDR1 reads SEHNR; CDR2 reads FQNEAQ (reference sequence). This CDR3 is CASSLGVRTGTTEAFF. As DNA, the CDR3 is TGTGCCAGCAGCTTGGGGGTGAGGACAGGGACCACTGAAGCTTTCTTT.

Written as DNA, the CDR3 is TGTGCCAGCAGCGTAGGTTCTAGCTCCTACAATGAGCAGTTCTTC. Protein: CASSVGSSSYNEQFF. V gene TRBV9 combines with J gene TRBJ2-1; no clear D gene. CDR1 SGDLS and CDR2 YYNGEE come from the germline V gene. This CDR3 contains 15 residues. Trimming removed 0 bases at V and 0 bases at J, with 7 bases between. The variable domain in full, completed from reference TRBV9 and TRBJ2-1, reads DSGVTQTPKHLITATGQRVTLRCSPRSGDLSVYWYQQSLDQGLQFLIQYYNGEERAKGNILERFSAQQFPDLHSELNLSSLELGDSALYFCASSVGSSSYNEQFFGPGTRLTVL.

Notes on this clone: The same CDR3 arises from other DNA sequences in this sample as well. The chain uses TRBV7-3 and TRBJ2-2, with a possible D match to TRBD1 (5 bases). CDR3 size: 14 residues. The germline V gene has CDR1 SGHTA and CDR2 FQGTGA. V was trimmed by 5 bases and J by 1 base, leaving 8 bases between them. The CDR3 DNA follows: TGTGCCAGCAGCCCCACAGGGAACACCGGGGAGCTGTTTTTT. Residues: CASSPTGNTGELFF.

The chain links TRBV5-1 to TRBJ2-3, with 9 bases lining up with TRBD2. The CDR3 is made up of 16 amino acids. Germline assignment: CDR1 SGHRS and CDR2 YFSETQ. With 4 bases clipped from V and 2 bases from J, the junction kept 8 bases outside the gene matches. CDR3 loop: CASSPRRLADTDTQYF. CDR3 bases: TGCGCCAGCAGCCCGAGACGACTAGCGGACACAGATACGCAGTATTTT.

The V gene is TRBV7-9, the J gene TRBJ1-4; TRBD1 agrees at 10 bases. The germline CDR1 and CDR2 sequences are SEHNR and FQNEAQ (reference sequence). This CDR3 contains 15 residues. Trimming removed 4 bases from V and 8 bases from J; junction bases left unmatched: 7. The CDR3 region has the DNA TGTGCCAGCAGCTACTGGGACAGGGGAGGGGAAAAACTGTTTTTT. This gives the protein CASSYWDRGGEKLFF.

The chain links TRBV18 to TRBJ2-5; 12 positions match TRBD2. There are 18 residues in the CDR3. V lost 2 bases and J lost 5; bases outside the gene matches: 12. Germline V gene data show CDR1 as KGHSH and CDR2 as LQKENI. This CDR3 reads CASSPGWLAGGRWETQYF. The CDR3, as DNA: TGTGCCAGCTCACCAGGGTGGCTAGCGGGAGGGCGTTGGGAGACCCAGTACTTC.

The rearrangement uses TRBV6-1 and TRBJ1-5; the D is unclear. This CDR3 spans 13 amino acids. Germline CDR1 and CDR2: MNHNS and SASEGT. V was trimmed by 0 bases and J by 12 bases, leaving 12 bases between them. CDR3 loop: CASSEAPVGRQHF. The CDR3 DNA reads as TGTGCCAGCAGTGAAGCGCCGGTGGGTCGCCAGCATTTT.

This chain joins TRBV3-1 (or the pseudogene TRBV3-2) and TRBJ1-6; a possible D gene is TRBD1 (6 bases). In germline, CDR1 is LGHDT, CDR2 YNNKEL (reference sequence). Trimming pared 4 bases from V and 8 bases from J, leaving 21 bases between. The CDR3 runs 17 residues. The DNA of the CDR3 is TGTGCCAGCAGCCCGAGGCTTAGCGCGGGGGGCGATTCACCCCTCCACTTT. Encoded protein: CASSPRLSAGGDSPLHF.

This sequence joins TRBV4-2 and TRBJ1-1; D call uncertain. Germline V gene data show CDR1 as LGHNA and CDR2 as YNFKEQ. This CDR3 region has 12 residues. With 1 base removed from V and 11 bases from J, the gap between germline ends came to 11 bases. The CDR3 region is CASSQVDVAAFF. Here the CDR3 DNA reads TGTGCCAGCAGCCAAGTGGACGTGGCGGCTTTCTTT.

The V and J genes are TRBV4-3 and TRBJ2-6; D is undetermined. This CDR3 is built from 15 residues. Germline loops: CDR1 LGHNA, CDR2 YSLEER. The V and J ends lost 4 bases and 0 bases respectively, with 7 bases between them. The CDR3 loop reads CASSPRGSGANVLTF. The DNA of the CDR3 is TGCGCCAGCAGCCCCCGAGGCTCTGGGGCCAACGTCCTGACTTTC.

The chain uses TRBV7-8 and TRBJ2-1, with 7 bases fitting TRBD2. The V and J ends lost 1 base and 7 bases, in that order; junction bases with no gene match: 10. The CDR3 runs 16 residues. CDR1 and CDR2 from the germline V gene are SGHVS and FQNEAQ. CDR3 in amino acids: CASSLVGGSKSNEQFF. The DNA for the CDR3 is TGTGCCAGCAGCTTAGTCGGCGGGAGTAAGTCTAATGAGCAGTTCTTC.

This rearrangement joins TRBV6-5 to TRBJ2-2; no firm D call. Germline V gene sequence: CDR1 MNHEY, CDR2 SVGAGI. The CDR3 has 11 residues. Trimming took off 6 bases at V and 7 bases at J, with 6 bases between the two ends. The CDR3 region is CASRADGELFF. CDR3 coding DNA: TGTGCCAGCAGGGCGGACGGGGAGCTGTTTTTT.

The chain has TRBV7-3 and TRBJ2-3, with D tentatively TRBD1 (6 bases). CDR1 SGHTA and CDR2 FQGTGA come from the germline V gene. The germline V and J ends were trimmed by 2 bases and 2 bases, with 11 bases remaining between them. CDR3 length equals 15 residues. CDR3 in amino acids: CASSLAGANTDTQYF. The CDR3 bases are TGTGCCAGCAGCTTAGCAGGGGCCAACACAGATACGCAGTATTTT. Drawing the rest from reference TRBV7-3 and TRBJ2-3, the complete variable domain is GAGVSQTPSNKVTEKGKYVELRCDPISGHTALYWYRQSLGQGPEFLIYFQGTGAADDSGLPNDRFFAVRPEGSVSTLKIQRTERGDSAVYLCASSLAGANTDTQYFGPGTRLTVL.

This sequence joins TRBV28 and TRBJ1-1; 9 nucleotides line up with TRBD1. This CDR3 region has 17 residues. With 7 bases clipped from V and 1 base from J, the junction kept 13 bases outside the gene matches. CDR1 is MDHEN, CDR2 SYDVKM, per germline. Written as DNA, the CDR3 is TGTGCCAGCACCAATCCCGAGACAGGGGGGACGAACACTGAAGCTTTCTTT. It specifies CASTNPETGGTNTEAFF.

In DNA form, the CDR3 reads TGTGCCAGCAGAGTCGGGGACAGGGCCTACCCAGCTTTCTTT. This gives the protein CASRVGDRAYPAFF. The V gene is TRBV19, the J gene TRBJ1-1; the match to TRBD1 covers 9 bases. V gave up 9 bases and J gave up 10 bases; unmatched junction bases: 15. Germline V CDR1 and CDR2: LNHDA, SQIVND (reference sequence). The CDR3 length is 14 residues.

The chain joins TRBV11-2 to TRBJ1-2, with a possible D match to TRBD1 (6 bases). The CDR3 is 19 amino acids. Germline CDR1 SGHAT, CDR2 FQNNGV. V lost 4 bases and J 4 bases, leaving 28 bases between the germline ends. Written as DNA, the CDR3 is TGTGCCAGCAGCTCAATTCGTGGGACACGGCACACATCTTTCTATGGCTACACCTTC. Residues: CASSSIRGTRHTSFYGYTF.